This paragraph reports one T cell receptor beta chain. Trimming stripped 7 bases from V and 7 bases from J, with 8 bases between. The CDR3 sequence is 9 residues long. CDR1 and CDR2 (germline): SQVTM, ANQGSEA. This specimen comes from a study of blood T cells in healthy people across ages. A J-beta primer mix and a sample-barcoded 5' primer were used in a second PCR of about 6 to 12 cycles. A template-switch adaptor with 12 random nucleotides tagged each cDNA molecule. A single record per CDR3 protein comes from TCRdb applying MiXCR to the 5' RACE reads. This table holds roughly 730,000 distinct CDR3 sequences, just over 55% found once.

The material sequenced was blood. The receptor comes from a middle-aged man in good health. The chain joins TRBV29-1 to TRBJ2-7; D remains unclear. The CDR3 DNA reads TGCAGCGCCGGAGATGAGCAGTACTTC. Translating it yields CSAGDEQYF.